The rows below give T cell receptor beta chains drawn from one sample of a study of blood T cell repertoires in COVID-19. Method: immunoSEQ multiplex PCR; TCRdb's copy keeps in-frame clones and lacks some. The data hold under 250,000 clones, with around 80% observed a single time. The specimen was peripheral blood. These receptors were taken from a woman aged 70-85 years with acute or convalescent COVID-19. CDR3s include the opening cysteine and the closing phenylalanine or tryptophan. A D gene is named only where the DNA matches it firmly. Not every row has a clone size; where given, it reads once, few, many or a size class.

>-|TRBV10-1|-|TRBJ1-1
CASSAQGSRATEAFF
TGCGCCAGCAGCGCACAGGGATCTCGGGCCACTGAAGCTTTCTTT
>TRBD2|TRBV2|-|TRBJ2-1
CASSVASGGGEQFF
TGTGCCAGCAGTGTGGCTAGCGGGGGGGGTGAGCAGTTCTTC
>TRBD2|TRBV6-4|-|TRBJ2-1
CASSEPYTSGVPYNEQFF
TGTGCCAGCAGTGAACCCTACACTAGCGGGGTCCCCTACAATGAGCAGTTCTTC
>-|TRBV7-2|-|TRBJ1-2
CASSSNRKTNYGYTF
TGTGCCAGCAGCTCGAACAGGAAAACTAACTATGGCTACACCTTC
>TRBD2|TRBV9|-|TRBJ2-1
CASSVDVGASGYNEQFF
TGTGCCAGCAGCGTAGACGTAGGGGCTAGCGGTTACAATGAGCAGTTCTTC
>-|TRBV9|-|TRBJ1-2
CASSPTAYYGYTF
TGTGCCAGCAGCCCGACAGCGTACTATGGCTACACCTTC
>TRBD2|TRBV2|-|TRBJ2-1
CASSATAGGYNEQFF
TGTGCCAGCAGCGCTACAGCGGGGGGCTACAATGAGCAGTTCTTC
>TRBD2|TRBV11-2|-|TRBJ2-7
CASSLGGTRSGEQYF
TGTGCCAGCAGCTTAGGCGGGACTAGAAGTGGGGAGCAGTACTTC
>-|TRBV3-1/TRBV3-2|-|TRBJ1-1
CASSQGRGTEAFF
TGTGCCAGCAGCCAGGGGCGGGGCACTGAAGCTTTCTTT
>-|TRBV6-1|-|TRBJ1-6
CASSERGGVHSPLHF
TGTGCCAGCAGTGAACGGGGAGGAGTGCATTCACCCCTCCACTTT
>-|TRBV7-8|few|TRBJ2-2
CASSLGTGELFF
TGTGCCAGCAGCCTCGGCACCGGGGAGCTGTTTTTT
>TRBD1|TRBV29-1|-|TRBJ1-2
CSVEGERQGTNYGYTF
TGCAGCGTTGAAGGGGAGCGACAGGGGACCAACTATGGCTACACCTTC
>-|TRBV18|-|TRBJ2-3
CASSPERGTQYF
TGTGCCAGCTCACCGGAGAGAGGAACGCAGTATTTT
>TRBD2|TRBV24-1|-|TRBJ2-2
CATSDPAGGPGTGELFF
TGTGCCACCAGTGACCCAGCGGGGGGGCCGGGCACCGGGGAGCTGTTTTTT
>TRBD1|TRBV30|-|TRBJ1-2
CAWSLGTGNYYGYTF
TGTGCCTGGAGCCTCGGGACAGGGAACTACTATGGCTACACCTTC
>-|TRBV2|-|TRBJ1-1
CASRAGTLNTEAFF
TGTGCCAGCAGAGCCGGGACACTGAACACTGAAGCTTTCTTT
>-|TRBV7-2|-|TRBJ2-1
CASSLVRGEQFF
TGTGCCAGCAGCTTAGTACGAGGGGAGCAGTTCTTC
>-|TRBV10-3|once|TRBJ1-4
CAISESGAGEKLFF
TGTGCCATCAGTGAGTCGGGGGCAGGTGAAAAACTGTTTTTT
>-|TRBV18|-|TRBJ1-3
CASSPGGTRSGNTIYF
TGTGCCAGCTCACCTGGGGGGACGCGGTCTGGAAACACCATATATTTT
>TRBD2|TRBV9|-|TRBJ2-5
CASSPHPERGAGETQYF
TGTGCCAGCAGCCCCCACCCCGAGCGGGGGGCTGGAGAGACCCAGTACTTC
>TRBD1|TRBV2|-|TRBJ1-4
CASSERTGLNEKLFF
TGTGCCAGCAGTGAACGGACAGGGCTTAATGAAAAACTGTTTTTT
>TRBD1|TRBV5-1|few|TRBJ2-3
CASSLGGLWTGRTDTQYF
TGCGCCAGCAGCTTGGGGGGGCTCTGGACAGGGCGGACAGATACGCAGTATTTT
>TRBD2|TRBV19|-|TRBJ2-7
CASTGTSGGAGEQYF
TGTGCCAGTACCGGGACTAGCGGGGGGGCAGGCGAGCAGTACTTC
>TRBD1|TRBV6-2/TRBV6-3|-|TRBJ2-7
CASSYPRDRGSYEQYF
TGTGCCAGCAGTTATCCACGGGACAGGGGTTCCTACGAGCAGTACTTC
>-|TRBV6-5|-|TRBJ2-3
CASRDTSTDTQYF
TGTGCCAGCAGGGACACGAGCACAGATACGCAGTATTTT
>-|TRBV24-1|few|TRBJ1-6
CATSEAGGSSYNSPLHF
TGTGCCACCAGTGAAGCCGGGGGGAGCTCCTATAATTCACCCCTCCACTTT